This T cell receptor (beta chain) was sequenced during a study of blood T cell repertoires in COVID-19. Sequencing was performed with immunoSEQ multiplex PCR; in TCRdb, only in-frame clones are kept and a portion is missing. The sample contains over 200,000 clones, roughly 90% of which appear only once. The ends were cut back, 2 bases at V and 2 bases at J, with 12 bases in the middle. The CDR3 extends over 15 amino acids. Per germline, CDR1 SGHDN and CDR2 FVKESK. The source of this sequence is a woman aged 25-40 years with acute COVID-19. Source material: PBMCs or T cells enriched from blood (not recorded which). The chain combines TRBV14 with TRBJ1-2; a weak D match, TRBD1 (6 bases). The CDR3 DNA follows: TGTGCCAGCAGCCAATCTCGAACAGGGAACTATGGCTACACCTTC. Its translation is CASSQSRTGNYGYTF.